The TCR beta chain described here comes from a study of shared clonotypes between healthy human individuals. Looking at the study overall: The study used three CD4 naive, three CD4 memory, two CD8 naive and one CD8 memory plate per donor.

Produced via immunoSEQ multiplex PCR; TCRdb's table is partial and in-frame only. The sample lists a few hundred thousand clones; nearly 97% were seen once. Worth noting for this clone: Its antigen is unknown.

The germline V gene has CDR1 PRHDT and CDR2 FYEKMQ (reference sequence). The CDR3 totals 15 residues. The V segment lost 5 bases and the J segment 7 bases; nucleotides outside the gene matches: 8. Study outcomes and limitations: With a few donors compared, roughly 4.9% of naive CD4 clonotypes were shared.

Positive CCR7 selection of CD45RO-negative cells yielded the naive CD8 cells, and terminally differentiated effector memory CD45RA+ cells were excluded. Sequenced input: naive CD8+ T cells sorted from blood. This chain joins TRBV13 and TRBJ2-1, with 10 positions matching TRBD2. The origin of this receptor is a woman aged 25 to 39 in good health. CDR3 region: CASSRKREGRNEQFF. As DNA, the CDR3 is TGTGCCAGCAGCCGTAAGCGGGAGGGCCGTAATGAGCAGTTCTTC.